This is a list of T cell receptor beta chains from one sample in a study of T cell responses to AZD1222 COVID-19 vaccine. Clones were read by immunoSEQ multiplex PCR, and TCRdb kept only the in-frame ones, dropping some. The sample carries roughly 180,000 clones, 88% recorded once. Sequenced material: peripheral blood, taken on day 0 of AZD1222 vaccination. These receptor sequences come from an adult in good health. Both conserved end residues are part of each CDR3. The D gene is left open where the match is weak. Rows give clone size only sometimes, using once, few, many, or a class for an expanded clone.

v_call: TRBV27
j_call: TRBJ2-7
clone_size: .
d_call: .
cdr3_nt: TGTGCCAGCAGAAAAGGACTAAGTGGCACCTACGAGCAGTACTTC
cdr3_aa: CASRKGLSGTYEQYF

v_call: TRBV29-1
j_call: TRBJ2-1
clone_size: .
d_call: .
cdr3_nt: TGCAGCGTTCTACCGTCGGGAGAGCAGTTCTTC
cdr3_aa: CSVLPSGEQFF

v_call: TRBV28
j_call: TRBJ2-7
clone_size: .
d_call: .
cdr3_nt: TGTGCCAGCATCAAACCCCCCCTGTCCGATTTGGACTTC
cdr3_aa: CASIKPPLSDLDF

v_call: TRBV5-1
j_call: TRBJ1-6
clone_size: .
d_call: .
cdr3_nt: TGCGCCAGCAGCCTTGATCTGACAGGTTATAATTCACCCCTCCACTTT
cdr3_aa: CASSLDLTGYNSPLHF

v_call: TRBV14
j_call: TRBJ1-5
clone_size: .
d_call: TRBD1
cdr3_nt: TGTGCCAGCAGCCAAGATCAGGGGGACCGGCCCCAGCATTTT
cdr3_aa: CASSQDQGDRPQHF

v_call: TRBV5-6
j_call: TRBJ2-5
clone_size: .
d_call: .
cdr3_nt: TGTGCCAGCAGCTTGATGCCTAGCCCGCGGCAGACCCAGTACTTC
cdr3_aa: CASSLMPSPRQTQYF

v_call: TRBV30
j_call: TRBJ2-3
clone_size: .
d_call: TRBD2
cdr3_nt: TGTGCCTGGAGTCCTACCGCTAGCGGGGTCACAGATACGCAGTATTTT
cdr3_aa: CAWSPTASGVTDTQYF

v_call: TRBV11-3
j_call: TRBJ2-6
clone_size: few
d_call: TRBD2
cdr3_nt: TGTGCCAGCAGCTTCGGGGGGGCTGGGGCCAACGTCCTGACTTTC
cdr3_aa: CASSFGGAGANVLTF

v_call: TRBV7-9
j_call: TRBJ1-1
clone_size: .
d_call: .
cdr3_nt: TGTGCCAGCAGCTTAGAGGAAGGGCACACCGCTTTCTTT
cdr3_aa: CASSLEEGHTAFF

v_call: TRBV7-7
j_call: TRBJ2-1
clone_size: once
d_call: TRBD2
cdr3_nt: TGTGCTAGCAGCCCCCCCGGTCAGCGGGGTCGGAATGAGCAGTTCTTC
cdr3_aa: CASSPPGQRGRNEQFF

v_call: TRBV4-2
j_call: TRBJ1-1
clone_size: .
d_call: TRBD1
cdr3_nt: TGTGCCAGCAGCCCACCGGACAGGGGTCCGTGGAACACTGAAGCTTTCTTT
cdr3_aa: CASSPPDRGPWNTEAFF

v_call: TRBV28
j_call: TRBJ2-7
clone_size: .
d_call: .
cdr3_nt: TGTGCCAGCAGTTTTCTCGAGGCTTTCCTCCGGGAGCAGTACTTC
cdr3_aa: CASSFLEAFLREQYF

v_call: TRBV11-2
j_call: TRBJ1-2
clone_size: few
d_call: .
cdr3_nt: TGTGCCAGCAGCCTCTTTTCCGGGGGCGCGGGCAACTATGGCTACACCTTC
cdr3_aa: CASSLFSGGAGNYGYTF

v_call: TRBV28
j_call: TRBJ1-2
clone_size: .
d_call: TRBD1
cdr3_nt: TGTGCCAGCAGTCTTACAGGGGACGGCTACACCTTC
cdr3_aa: CASSLTGDGYTF

v_call: TRBV2
j_call: TRBJ1-2
clone_size: once
d_call: TRBD1
cdr3_nt: TGTGCCACCTGGACAGGACCTGTCTATGGCTACACCTTC
cdr3_aa: CATWTGPVYGYTF

v_call: TRBV18
j_call: TRBJ2-3
clone_size: .
d_call: TRBD2
cdr3_nt: TGTGCCAGCTCGCCGATCTGGACTAGCGGGAGTAGGACAGATACGCAGTATTTT
cdr3_aa: CASSPIWTSGSRTDTQYF

v_call: TRBV27
j_call: TRBJ2-7
clone_size: .
d_call: .
cdr3_nt: TGTGCCAGCATGGCGCGGGGAAGGTCCTACGAGCAGTACTTC
cdr3_aa: CASMARGRSYEQYF

v_call: TRBV6-5
j_call: TRBJ2-7
clone_size: .
d_call: .
cdr3_nt: TGTGCCAGGGTCGAATTGGTCAGCTCCTACGAGCAGTACTTC
cdr3_aa: CARVELVSSYEQYF

v_call: TRBV7-3
j_call: TRBJ2-5
clone_size: .
d_call: TRBD2
cdr3_nt: TGTGCCAGCAGCTTAACCGGGGGGGCAGAGACCCAGTACTTC
cdr3_aa: CASSLTGGAETQYF

v_call: TRBV9
j_call: TRBJ2-2
clone_size: .
d_call: .
cdr3_nt: TGTGCCAGCAGCGTGCCCACGGAGCTGTCGGACACCGGGGAGCTGTTTTTT
cdr3_aa: CASSVPTELSDTGELFF

v_call: TRBV7-9
j_call: TRBJ1-3
clone_size: .
d_call: TRBD1
cdr3_nt: TGTGCCAGCAGGTTGGGACAGGGTGGAAACACCATATATTTT
cdr3_aa: CASRLGQGGNTIYF

v_call: TRBV24-1
j_call: TRBJ1-2
clone_size: .
d_call: TRBD1
cdr3_nt: TGTGCCACCAGTGGGGGAAGACAGGGGGATTATGGCTACACCTTC
cdr3_aa: CATSGGRQGDYGYTF

v_call: TRBV7-9
j_call: TRBJ2-1
clone_size: .
d_call: .
cdr3_nt: TGTGCCAGCAGCTTAGGGGGGGATGAGCAGTTCTTC
cdr3_aa: CASSLGGDEQFF

v_call: TRBV27
j_call: TRBJ1-5
clone_size: .
d_call: .
cdr3_nt: TGTGCCAGCAGTCTAACCCAGCGTCAGCCCCAGCATTTT
cdr3_aa: CASSLTQRQPQHF

v_call: TRBV4-3
j_call: TRBJ2-6
clone_size: .
d_call: .
cdr3_nt: TGCGCCAGCAGCCAGTACACGAGAACAGGGGCCAACGTCCTGACTTTC
cdr3_aa: CASSQYTRTGANVLTF

v_call: TRBV19
j_call: TRBJ1-2
clone_size: few
d_call: .
cdr3_nt: TGTGCCAGTAGTATAGTAGGGAACTATGGCTACACCTTC
cdr3_aa: CASSIVGNYGYTF

v_call: TRBV27
j_call: TRBJ1-1
clone_size: .
d_call: TRBD1
cdr3_nt: TGTGCCAGCAGTTCCGCTTGGGACAGGGTATCCACTGAAGCTTTCTTT
cdr3_aa: CASSSAWDRVSTEAFF

v_call: TRBV11-2
j_call: TRBJ1-2
clone_size: .
d_call: TRBD1
cdr3_nt: TGTGCCAGCAGGTCCGACAGGGGTAACTATGGCTACACCTTC
cdr3_aa: CASRSDRGNYGYTF

v_call: TRBV1
j_call: TRBJ1-2
clone_size: .
d_call: .
cdr3_nt: TGCACCAGCAGCCCGGGAGGAGAATTTCATGGCTACACCTTC
cdr3_aa: CTSSPGGEFHGYTF

v_call: TRBV27
j_call: TRBJ2-7
clone_size: .
d_call: .
cdr3_nt: TGTGCCAGCAGTTTATTCGGTGCCGGCTACGAGCAGTACTTC
cdr3_aa: CASSLFGAGYEQYF

v_call: TRBV5-1
j_call: TRBJ2-2
clone_size: .
d_call: TRBD1
cdr3_nt: TGCGCCAGCAGCTTGGCGGGGGACAGGGGGACCGGGGAGCTGTTTTTT
cdr3_aa: CASSLAGDRGTGELFF

v_call: TRBV3-1/TRBV3-2
j_call: TRBJ1-1
clone_size: .
d_call: .
cdr3_nt: TGTGCCAGCAGCCTCGGAATAAACACTGAAGCTTTCTTT
cdr3_aa: CASSLGINTEAFF

v_call: TRBV3-1/TRBV3-2
j_call: TRBJ1-5
clone_size: .
d_call: .
cdr3_nt: TGTGCCAGCAGCCACCGGTCGGGGCAGCCCCAGCATTTT
cdr3_aa: CASSHRSGQPQHF

v_call: TRBV5-1
j_call: TRBJ2-1
clone_size: .
d_call: TRBD2
cdr3_nt: TGCGCCAGCAGCAAGAGCGTGGCTAGCGGGAGCAATGAGCAGTTCTTC
cdr3_aa: CASSKSVASGSNEQFF

v_call: TRBV5-5
j_call: TRBJ2-1
clone_size: .
d_call: TRBD1
cdr3_nt: TGTGCCAGCAGCCCCCCGGGACAGCCCTATGAGCAGTTCTTC
cdr3_aa: CASSPPGQPYEQFF

v_call: TRBV4-2
j_call: TRBJ2-7
clone_size: .
d_call: TRBD2
cdr3_nt: TGTGCCAGCAGCCAAGACTTAGCGGGAGAAGAGCAGTACTTC
cdr3_aa: CASSQDLAGEEQYF

v_call: TRBV12-3/TRBV12-4
j_call: TRBJ1-2
clone_size: .
d_call: .
cdr3_nt: TGTGCCAGCAGTCGCCCCCGAGGAGGCTACACCTTC
cdr3_aa: CASSRPRGGYTF

v_call: TRBV19
j_call: TRBJ1-1
clone_size: .
d_call: .
cdr3_nt: TGTGCCAGTAGTATCAACCTACGAACTGAAGCTTTCTTT
cdr3_aa: CASSINLRTEAFF

v_call: TRBV29-1
j_call: TRBJ1-1
clone_size: .
d_call: .
cdr3_nt: TGCAGCGTTAGGCGGGACTTTGTCACTGAAGCTTTCTTT
cdr3_aa: CSVRRDFVTEAFF

v_call: TRBV7-2
j_call: TRBJ2-5
clone_size: .
d_call: TRBD2
cdr3_nt: TGTGCCAGCAGCTTAGCGCTGGCGGGGGGGCCCAGAGAGACCCAGTACTTC
cdr3_aa: CASSLALAGGPRETQYF

v_call: TRBV3-1/TRBV3-2
j_call: TRBJ2-3
clone_size: .
d_call: .
cdr3_nt: TGTGCCAGCAGTGACTTTAGCACAGATACGCAGTATTTT
cdr3_aa: CASSDFSTDTQYF

v_call: TRBV6-5
j_call: TRBJ2-1
clone_size: .
d_call: .
cdr3_nt: TGTGCCAGCAGCTTAGACCATAACTCCTACAATGAGCAGTTCTTC
cdr3_aa: CASSLDHNSYNEQFF

v_call: TRBV30
j_call: TRBJ2-7
clone_size: once
d_call: TRBD1
cdr3_nt: TGTGCCTGGAGACTACAGGGGGGCTCCTACGAGCAGTACTTC
cdr3_aa: CAWRLQGGSYEQYF

v_call: TRBV5-1
j_call: TRBJ2-7
clone_size: .
d_call: .
cdr3_nt: TGCGCCAGCAGCTTGAACGGCAGGGACTCCTACGAGCAGTACTTC
cdr3_aa: CASSLNGRDSYEQYF

v_call: TRBV30
j_call: TRBJ1-5
clone_size: once
d_call: .
cdr3_nt: TGTGCCTGGAGAGGGAGCGGCAATCAGCCCCAGCATTTT
cdr3_aa: CAWRGSGNQPQHF

v_call: TRBV2
j_call: TRBJ1-5
clone_size: few
d_call: .
cdr3_nt: TGTGCCAGCAGCCCGGACACCCCTGGGCATCAGCCCCAGCATTTT
cdr3_aa: CASSPDTPGHQPQHF

v_call: TRBV5-1
j_call: TRBJ1-4
clone_size: few
d_call: .
cdr3_nt: TGCGCCAGCAGCTTGGCACCGCAGGGCGGCGGTGAAAAACTGTTTTTT
cdr3_aa: CASSLAPQGGGEKLFF

v_call: TRBV3-1/TRBV3-2
j_call: TRBJ2-7
clone_size: .
d_call: TRBD2
cdr3_nt: TGTGCCAGCAGCCGGGAAGAAGGACTAGCGGGATTCTCCTACGAGCAGTACTTC
cdr3_aa: CASSREEGLAGFSYEQYF

v_call: TRBV18
j_call: TRBJ1-6
clone_size: .
d_call: TRBD1
cdr3_nt: TGTGCCAGCTCACCGGGACAGGGGGATTCACCCCTCCACTTT
cdr3_aa: CASSPGQGDSPLHF

v_call: TRBV7-2
j_call: TRBJ2-2
clone_size: .
d_call: .
cdr3_nt: TGTGCCAGCAGCCCCTCCGGGACCAGCCCAGCCGGGGAGCTGTTTTTT
cdr3_aa: CASSPSGTSPAGELFF

v_call: TRBV5-7
j_call: TRBJ2-7
clone_size: .
d_call: .
cdr3_nt: TGTGCCAGCAGCTTGTACGGGGCACCCTACGAGCAGTACTTC
cdr3_aa: CASSLYGAPYEQYF

v_call: TRBV27
j_call: TRBJ1-1
clone_size: .
d_call: .
cdr3_nt: TGTGCCAGCAGTTTGGGCACTGAAGCTTTCTTT
cdr3_aa: CASSLGTEAFF

v_call: TRBV30
j_call: TRBJ2-3
clone_size: .
d_call: TRBD2
cdr3_nt: TGTGCCTGGAGTGTTTCTAGCGGGGGGACAGATACGCAGTATTTT
cdr3_aa: CAWSVSSGGTDTQYF

v_call: TRBV24-1
j_call: TRBJ2-5
clone_size: .
d_call: TRBD1
cdr3_nt: TGTGCCACCAGTAACGCAAACAGGGGATATCAAGAGACCCAGTACTTC
cdr3_aa: CATSNANRGYQETQYF